This T cell receptor beta chain came from a study of T-cell memory formation after mild COVID-19. Study background: Largely, TCR clusters stayed within a single donor.

Only a few counts were recorded for this clonotype. The antigen remains undetermined. J lost 7 bases, V lost 0 bases, and 8 bases had no gene match. Germline-derived CDR1 and CDR2 are LNHNV and YYDKDF (reference sequence). The CDR3 is made up of 16 amino acids. Using its own MiXCR run on the 5' RACE reads, TCRdb lists one record per CDR3 protein. The data contain 200,000 or so distinct CDR3 sequences, approximately 20% of them singletons. Study observations and caveats: Several responding clones turned up in pre-infection memory, indicating that cross-reactive memory may have taken part. Shrinking CD4+ clones were chiefly CM and EM; CD8+ ones were chiefly EMRA. Balance between CD4 and CD8 was seen in clones contracting day 15 to 85, and a CD4+ lean was seen in later expanders.

The chain recombines TRBV15 with TRBJ2-7; the match to TRBD2 covers 11 bases. The specimen was PBMCs or a T cell subset sorted from them (not recorded which). This TCR was sampled from an adult woman who had mild COVID-19 (a few samples of this study predate the infection). Cell type and time point are not known. The CDR3 sequence: CATSRDPTSGAWEQYF. The CDR3 DNA reads TGTGCCACCAGCAGAGATCCGACTAGCGGGGCATGGGAGCAGTACTTC.